This TCR beta chain is from a study of CD8+ T cells in alopecia areata. Whole-study results and caveats: Numerous expanded lesional clones remained in scalp and blood during tofacitinib. Scalp clonality decreased significantly with tofacitinib, and so did expanded CD8+ clones among the top 100.

Per germline, CDR1 DFQATT and CDR2 SNEGSKA (reference sequence). The CDR3 is made up of 10 amino acids. Deletions cut 6 bases from V and 4 bases from J, with 6 bases between. As for this clone: Its antigen is as yet unknown. Other nucleotide sequences from this sample produce the same CDR3.

The authors extracted RNA and reverse transcribed it into cDNA as the sequencing template. The data were produced by immunoSEQ multiplex PCR, yet TCRdb's version contains in-frame clones alone and is incomplete. Among more than 200,000 clones, around two fifths were seen once, and the ten largest hold around 2.5%. Treatment meaning: oral pan-JAK inhibitor, 5-10 mg twice daily. From alopecia areata patients, lesional scalp punch biopsies and peripheral blood were collected. The rearrangement joins TRBV20-1 to TRBJ2-5; no firm D call. This receptor was obtained from a human donor with alopecia areata. Sequences were derived from CD4+ T cells sorted from blood, sampled around week 36, from a patient treated with tofacitinib. CDR3 coding DNA: TGCAGTGCGGCCAGAGAGACCCAGTACTTC. Translation: CSAARETQYF.